A single sample is the source of the 7 T cell receptor beta chains below, sequenced in a study of tumor and adjacent non-tumor tissue in lung cancer. The library came from three nested PCR rounds adapted from ARM-PCR protocols. TCRdb called the multiplex PCR reads again in MiXCR, with one record for every CDR3 protein. The sample holds 65,000 to 95,000 distinct CDR3 sequences, 65% to 75% seen once. The template was RNA from unsorted bulk tissue. Sequencing was carried out using lung tumor tissue. The receptor source for this set is a woman in her 70s with non-small cell lung cancer.

This clonotype was detected many times. V is TRBV5-6 and J is TRBJ1-2; no clear D. The V end lost 4 bases, the J end lost 0 bases, and 16 bases lay between the germline ends. Germline V gene lookup returns CDR1 SGHDT and CDR2 YYEEEE. This CDR3 comprises 16 residues. CDR3: CASSPEVLITNYGYTF. The CDR3 DNA follows: TGTGCCAGCAGCCCCGAGGTGCTGATTACTAACTATGGCTACACCTTC.

As to this clonotype: Relative to the germline gene, one junction end is altered; a read error may explain this. This chain links TRBV28 with TRBJ1-2, with D hard to call. The CDR3 covers 13 residues. In germline, CDR1 is MDHEN, CDR2 SYDVKM. This CDR3 is CASRKPRDYGYIF. The CDR3 nucleotides read TGTGCCAGCAGAAAACCCAGAGACTATGGCTACATCTTC.

Comment on this clonotype: A much larger clone lies one base from this, so it may be a read error. V gene TRBV28 combines with J gene TRBJ2-2, with a tentative D call TRBD2 (5 bases). The CDR3 consists of 14 residues. Germline CDR1 MDHEN, CDR2 SYDVKM. The CDR3 DNA is TGTGCCAGCAATCCGGGTTCGAACACCGGGAAGCTGTTTTTT. It translates to CASNPGSNTGKLFF.

Notes on this clonotype: Sequence at one end of the junction differs from germline and may be a read error. This chain connects TRBV29-1 to TRBJ2-7; 8 nucleotides line up with TRBD2. The germline V gene has CDR1 SQVTM and CDR2 ANQGSEA. CDR3 length: 13 residues. The chain's CDR3 is CSVGLARSCERYF. The DNA of the CDR3 is TGCAGCGTTGGACTAGCGCGCTCCTGCGAGCGGTACTTC.

This clonotype was recorded at least ten times. This sequence joins TRBV24-1 and TRBJ2-1; 10 bases map to TRBD1. This CDR3 region has 14 residues. Germline trimming cut 7 bases from V and 2 bases from J; bases unmatched to any gene: 1. Germline V gene sequence: CDR1 KGHDR, CDR2 SFDVKD. CDR3 protein: CATRGTGAYNEQFF. For the CDR3, the DNA is TGTGCCACCAGGGGGACAGGGGCCTACAATGAGCAGTTCTTC.

In regard to this clonotype: A much larger clonotype is one base distant, so this may be a read error. The chain links TRBV20-1 to TRBJ1-1; D not resolved. This CDR3 is built from 12 residues. Germline V gene data show CDR1 as DFQATT and CDR2 as SNEGSKA (reference sequence). Between the trimmed V and J ends, which lost 6 bases and 2 bases, there was a span of 10 bases. The CDR3 DNA follows: TGCAGTGCCACCTGGGGTAACACTGAAGCTTTCTTT. Translating gives CSATWGNTEAFF.

V is TRBV14 and J is TRBJ2-7, with D perhaps assigned TRBD1 or TRBD2 (5 bases each). The germline V gene encodes CDR1 SGHDN and CDR2 FVKESK. CDR3 length: 15 residues. Trimming cost V 3 bases and J 4 bases, with 16 bases left between them. The chain's CDR3 is CASSQLTGGEYEQYF. The CDR3 DNA follows: TGTGCCAGCAGCCAGCTAACAGGAGGAGAGTACGAGCAGTACTTC.